Sequencing of this TCR beta chain was carried out in a study of T cells in Graves' hyperthyroidism and ophthalmopathy. Researchers amplified the TCR beta CDR3 regions from RNA transcripts. Carried out on the TCR CDR3, a first-round RT-PCR used the HTBI primer set. TCRdb processed the multiplex PCR reads anew with MiXCR; each CDR3 protein has one entry. The sample consists of 620,000 or so distinct CDR3 sequences, about 15% of them appearing once. In making diagnoses, clinical symptoms, serum thyroxine and TRAb, thyroid ultrasound and orbital computed tomography were all used. PBMCs were derived from more than 8 ml fresh peripheral blood. This clonotype was seen many times. Antigen: not known. Study-level findings and limits: A model using 13 V-J features told ophthalmopathy apart from stable hyperthyroidism. The blood repertoire included most of the expanded thyroid clonotypes above 0.001.

CDR1 and CDR2 (germline): SGDLS, YYNGEE. The CDR3 is 19 residues long. J gave up 5 bases and V 3 bases, and 15 bases lay outside the gene matches. Sequenced material: blood. This receptor was obtained from a woman aged 50 to 60 with Graves' ophthalmopathy. V is TRBV9 and J is TRBJ2-3, with TRBD2 matching 13 bases. The CDR3 sequence is CASSARLAGGGPVEDTQYF. As DNA, the CDR3 is TGTGCCAGCAGCGCCAGACTAGCGGGAGGCGGGCCGGTCGAAGATACGCAGTATTTT. The full variable domain, with the rest looked up from reference TRBV9 and TRBJ2-3, is DSGVTQTPKHLITATGQRVTLRCSPRSGDLSVYWYQQSLDQGLQFLIQYYNGEERAKGNILERFSAQQFPDLHSELNLSSLELGDSALYFCASSARLAGGGPVEDTQYFGPGTRLTVL.